Shown below are 14 T cell receptor beta chains from a single sample sequenced in a study of radiation and T cells in renal cell carcinoma. Clones were read by immunoSEQ multiplex PCR, and TCRdb kept only the in-frame ones, dropping some. Here the sample spans tens of thousands of clones, about 86% being singletons. Specified time point: blood 2 weeks post-SBRT. Documented treatment: 15 Gy SBRT to primary tumor, nephrectomy 4 weeks later. The sequences come from blood, collected from a patient whose treatment included radiotherapy and nephrectomy. The source of these receptors is a woman between 45 and 65 years old with renal cell carcinoma.

CDR3 residues: CASSFDRGTEAFF. CDR3 coding DNA: TGTGCCAGCAGTTTCGACAGGGGCACTGAAGCTTTCTTT. The chain carries TRBV6-1 and TRBJ1-1; TRBD1 aligns across 8 bases. V trimming: 5 bases; J trimming: 4 bases; junction bases outside the gene matches: 3. CDR1 and CDR2 from the germline V gene are MNHNS and SASEGT. The CDR3 is 13 amino acids.

This chain links TRBV4-1 with TRBJ1-1; 9 bases line up with TRBD1. Per germline, CDR1 MGHRA and CDR2 YSYEKL. The trim removed 4 bases at V and 5 bases at J, leaving 5 bases unmatched. The CDR3 totals 14 residues. The chain's CDR3 is CASSRQGDRTEAFF. CDR3 nucleotides: TGCGCCAGCAGCCGACAGGGGGATCGAACTGAAGCTTTCTTT.

The genes are TRBV6-6 and TRBJ2-5, with D possibly TRBD1 on 5 matching bases. The J call could be wrong; TRBJ2-7 is a better fit for the DNA end. CDR3 size: 13 residues. In germline, CDR1 is MNHNY, CDR2 SVGAGI (reference sequence). In DNA form, the CDR3 reads TGTGCCAGCAGTTACGCACAGGCCTACGAGCAGTACTTC. It specifies CASSYAQAYEQYF.

CDR3 bases: TGTGCCAGCAGCTTAGGGACAACTGGAAACACCATATATTTT. Translating gives CASSLGTTGNTIYF. V and J are TRBV7-8 and TRBJ1-3; tentatively, D is TRBD1 (5 bases). The germline CDR1 and CDR2 sequences are SGHVS and FQNEAQ. The CDR3 totals 14 residues. The ends were cut back, 1 base at V and 2 bases at J, with 6 bases in the middle.

The V gene is TRBV19, the J gene TRBJ2-6, with 9 nucleotides matching TRBD1. Germline V CDR1 and CDR2: LNHDA, SQIVND (reference sequence). CDR3 size: 18 residues. With 5 bases clipped from V and 0 bases from J, the junction kept 8 bases outside the gene matches. The CDR3 region has the DNA TGTGCCAGTAGTCCCCGGGACAGGGTCCCCTCTGGGGCCAACGTCCTGACTTTC. It specifies CASSPRDRVPSGANVLTF.

This clone has only a few counts. The chain couples TRBV21-1 to TRBJ1-3. TRBV21-1 is termed a pseudogene. This CDR3 is 17 amino acids long. CDR3 residues: CASSEEGNRRGGNTIYF. Here the CDR3 DNA reads TGTGCCAGCAGCGAGGAGGGAAACAGGAGAGGTGGAAACACCATATATTTT.

The chain carries TRBV27 and TRBJ2-3; D is unclear. CDR1 is MNHEY, CDR2 SMNVEV, per germline (reference sequence). The CDR3 spans 14 residues. The V end was cut by 6 bases, the J end by 0 bases, with 10 bases between. The CDR3 is CASRQETSTDTQYF. CDR3 nucleotide sequence: TGTGCCAGCAGGCAGGAGACTAGCACAGATACGCAGTATTTT.

The CDR3 here is CANRIGQGNTGELFF. DNA for the CDR3: TGTGCCAACAGAATCGGGCAGGGGAACACCGGGGAGCTGTTTTTT. This chain connects TRBV7-9 to TRBJ2-2, with D possibly matching TRBD1 (5 bases). The CDR3 is made up of 15 amino acids. The V end was cut by 10 bases, the J end by 1 base, with 16 bases between. Germline V gives CDR1 SEHNR, CDR2 FQNEAQ (reference sequence).

V gene TRBV19 combines with J gene TRBJ1-2; no reliable D call. V gave up 3 bases and J gave up 8 bases, with 10 bases separating them. Germline-derived CDR1 and CDR2 are LNHDA and SQIVND (reference sequence). This CDR3 spans 12 amino acids. This CDR3 reads CASSIRTGGYTF. For the CDR3, the DNA is TGTGCCAGTAGTATCCGAACTGGGGGCTACACCTTC.

This chain uses TRBV28 with TRBJ1-5, with 7 nucleotides matching TRBD1. The CDR3 loop spans 15 amino acids. Trimming removed 6 bases from V and 5 bases from J; junction bases left unmatched: 10. Germline assignment: CDR1 MDHEN and CDR2 SYDVKM. In DNA form, the CDR3 reads TGTGCCAGCAGCCCACAGACAGGGTTGGATCAGCCCCAGCATTTT. Its translation is CASSPQTGLDQPQHF.

This clone showed up just once. This sequence joins TRBV19 and TRBJ2-2; D unclear. The CDR3 is made up of 15 amino acids. Trimming pared 4 bases from V and 7 bases from J, leaving 16 bases between. Germline V gene sequence: CDR1 LNHDA, CDR2 SQIVND (reference sequence). The CDR3 region has the DNA TGTGCCAGTAGTACCGGACGGGCGAGAGGCGGGGAGCTGTTTTTT. Translating it yields CASSTGRARGGELFF.

The CDR3 DNA is TGTGCCAGCAGCTTGTCGCTGGGAATGGGATCACCCCTCCACTTT. Encoded protein: CASSLSLGMGSPLHF. The V and J genes are TRBV5-6 and TRBJ1-6, with no clear D. The length of the CDR3 is 15 residues. V was clipped by 1 base and J by 10 bases, with 15 bases between them. CDR1 is SGHDT, CDR2 YYEEEE, per germline.

The chain carries TRBV7-2 and TRBJ2-1, with D perhaps matching TRBD2 (7 bases). Germline V CDR1 and CDR2: SGHTA, FQGNSA. V was pared by 5 bases and J by 6 bases, with 14 bases between. The CDR3 covers 14 residues. In DNA, the CDR3 is TGTGCCAGCAGCCGGGGGGCCCCCCCCAATGAGCAGTTCTTC. It codes for CASSRGAPPNEQFF.

V gene TRBV10-1 combines with J gene TRBJ2-2; 12 nucleotides agree with TRBD2. Germline values: CDR1 WNHNN, CDR2 SYGVQD (reference sequence). J lost 3 bases, V lost 5 bases, and 7 bases had no gene match. The CDR3 spans 17 residues. CDR3: CASSSETSGRYTGELFF. CDR3 bases: TGCGCCAGCAGTTCTGAGACTAGCGGGAGATACACCGGGGAGCTGTTTTTT.